The 21 T cell receptor beta chains below were found in one sample sequenced in a study of T cell repertoires in cytomegalovirus infection. TCRdb redid the calling of the reads with MiXCR, one entry per CDR3 protein. The sample records roughly 350,000 distinct CDR3 sequences, about 32% being singletons. Their antigen targets remain unknown. Specimen: cultured PBMCs, collected from culture after CMV antigen stimulation. The receptors come from a human donor in good health (CMV status not recorded). Some clones in this sample may be carry-over from other donors' samples.

The chain uses TRBV9 and TRBJ2-5, with 10 bases that match TRBD2. Germline V gene data show CDR1 as SGDLS and CDR2 as YYNGEE. The CDR3 has 15 residues. The junction had 7 bases not matched to a gene; V was cut back by 3 bases and J by 5 bases. The CDR3 loop reads CASSGASGSSETQYF. The CDR3 DNA reads TGTGCCAGCAGCGGGGCTAGCGGGAGTAGCGAGACCCAGTACTTC.

The V gene is TRBV7-9, the J gene TRBJ1-1, with D maybe TRBD1 (5 bases). The V and J ends lost 5 bases and 3 bases respectively, with 13 bases between them. Germline lookup yields CDR1 SEHNR and CDR2 FQNEAQ (reference sequence). The CDR3 sequence is 14 residues long. The CDR3 DNA reads as TGTGCCAGCAGCGCTGGACAATGGGACACTGAAGCTTTCTTT. Its protein product is CASSAGQWDTEAFF.

This sequence joins TRBV7-8 and TRBJ1-5; TRBD1 aligns across 7 bases. The CDR3 spans 17 residues. Trimming cost V 1 base and J 2 bases; bases outside gene matches: 8. The germline V gene encodes CDR1 SGHVS and CDR2 FQNEAQ. CDR3 sequence: CASSLGALGQRNQPQHF. The DNA for the CDR3 is TGTGCCAGCAGCTTAGGGGCCCTGGGACAGCGCAATCAGCCCCAGCATTTT. Full variable domain (rest looked up from reference TRBV7-8 and TRBJ1-5): GAGVSQSPRYKVAKRGQDVALRCDPISGHVSLFWYQQALGQGPEFLTYFQNEAQLDKSGLPSDRFFAERPEGSVSTLKIQRTQQEDSAVYLCASSLGALGQRNQPQHFGDGTRLSIL.

The chain joins TRBV7-2 to TRBJ2-2, with TRBD2 as a possible D gene (6 bases). Germline V gene lookup returns CDR1 SGHTA and CDR2 FQGNSA. Trimming took 1 base from V and 7 from J, leaving 10 bases between them. CDR3 length: 14 amino acids. CDR3 coding DNA: TGTGCCAGCAGCTTAGTTCGGGAGTACGGGGAGCTGTTTTTT. It translates to CASSLVREYGELFF.

The genes are TRBV30 and TRBJ2-2; 7 bases align to TRBD1. Germline-derived CDR1 and CDR2 are GTSNPN and SVGIG (reference sequence). This CDR3 region has 13 residues. Trimming removed 2 bases from V and 4 bases from J; junction bases left unmatched: 1. DNA of the CDR3: TGTGCCTGGAGTTCAGGGGGCACCGGGGAGCTGTTTTTT. It is translated as CAWSSGGTGELFF.

This clonotype was detected ten times or more. The chain combines TRBV7-8 with TRBJ2-4; 8 positions match TRBD1. The CDR3 extends over 15 amino acids. Looked up from germline, CDR1 is SGHVS and CDR2 is FQNEAQ. V shed 1 base, J shed 8 bases, and the junction held 7 bases outside the gene matches. DNA for the CDR3: TGTGCCAGCAGCTTAGGGACAGGGAGATGGGACATTCAGTACTTC. It encodes CASSLGTGRWDIQYF.

The rearrangement links TRBV11-1 to TRBJ1-1, with 10 bases matching TRBD1. The CDR3 is made up of 16 amino acids. From germline, CDR1 is SGHAT and CDR2 FQDESV (reference sequence). With V trimmed by 2 bases and J by 0 bases, 3 bases remained unmatched. CDR3 in DNA: TGTGCCAGCAGCTTACCGGGACAGGGGTTGAACACTGAAGCTTTCTTT. As protein: CASSLPGQGLNTEAFF.

This clonotype was detected a few times. This sequence joins TRBV6-2 or TRBV6-3 and TRBJ1-2; TRBD1 aligns across 11 bases. With V trimmed by 5 bases and J by 7 bases, 3 bases remained unmatched. The CDR3 is made up of 13 amino acids. From germline, CDR1 is MNHEY and CDR2 SVGEGT. The CDR3 DNA follows: TGTGCCAGCAGTCGGACAGGGGGCTTTGGCTACACCTTC. It encodes CASSRTGGFGYTF.

The genes are TRBV6-6 and TRBJ2-1; tentatively, D is TRBD1 (5 bases). Germline CDR1 MNHNY, CDR2 SVGAGI (reference sequence). The V end was cut by 2 bases, the J end by 5 bases, with 7 bases between. The CDR3 is 13 residues long. The CDR3 is CASSYRRDNEQFF. The CDR3, as DNA: TGTGCCAGCAGTTACCGCAGGGACAATGAGCAGTTCTTC.

This clonotype showed up many times. This chain links TRBV7-2 with TRBJ2-7; the D is unclear. Germline V lookup: CDR1 SGHTA, CDR2 FQGNSA. The CDR3 is 15 residues long. V dropped 1 base and J dropped 4 bases, with 14 bases sitting between them. The DNA for the CDR3 is TGTGCCAGCAGCTTAGATGACGGAACCATTTACGAGCAGTACTTC. This gives the protein CASSLDDGTIYEQYF.

DNA of the CDR3: TGTGCCAGCAGTCTAAACCTACAGGGAACTATCCAAGAGACCCAGTACTTC. It encodes CASSLNLQGTIQETQYF. The rearrangement joins TRBV12-3 or TRBV12-4 to TRBJ2-5, with D perhaps TRBD1 (6 bases). The CDR3 runs to 17 residues. Trimming took off 5 bases at V and 1 base at J, with 20 bases between the two ends.

The rearrangement links TRBV28 to TRBJ2-2; possibly TRBD2 for D (5 bases). The CDR3 loop spans 14 amino acids. V was trimmed by 5 bases and J by 5 bases, leaving 12 bases between them. Germline V gene lookup returns CDR1 MDHEN and CDR2 SYDVKM. The CDR3 DNA sequence: TGTGCCAGCAGTGCCCATAGCGTTACCGGGGAGCTGTTTTTT. Encoded protein: CASSAHSVTGELFF.

This sequence joins TRBV6-1 and TRBJ2-3; 11 bases line up with TRBD2. The CDR3 is 16 amino acids. Trimming at V came to 4 bases and at J to 2 bases, leaving 5 bases not matched to a gene. Per germline, CDR1 MNHNS and CDR2 SASEGT. CDR3 residues: CASSVRSGRATDTQYF. CDR3 bases: TGTGCCAGCAGTGTACGTAGCGGGAGGGCCACAGATACGCAGTATTTT.

The chain joins TRBV6-2 or TRBV6-3 to TRBJ2-1; 10 bases agree with TRBD2. The ends lost 5 bases at V and 0 bases at J; junction bases unmatched: 7. CDR1 is MNHEY, CDR2 SVGEGT, per germline. CDR3 length: 17 amino acids. CDR3 loop: CASSTESGRASYNEQFF. The CDR3 DNA reads TGTGCCAGCAGTACGGAAAGCGGGAGGGCCTCCTACAATGAGCAGTTCTTC.

This clonotype appeared a few times. The rearrangement joins TRBV6-5 to TRBJ2-5, with 7 nucleotides matching TRBD2. Trimming at V came to 5 bases and at J to 3 bases, leaving 3 bases not matched to a gene. The CDR3 has 13 residues. Per germline, CDR1 MNHEY and CDR2 SVGAGI. This CDR3 reads CASSGGLKETQYF. CDR3 bases: TGTGCCAGCAGTGGGGGACTAAAAGAGACCCAGTACTTC.

This clonotype showed up just a few times. This chain joins TRBV27 and TRBJ2-7; 10 bases map to TRBD1. The CDR3 consists of 16 residues. With 3 bases clipped from V and 0 bases from J, the junction kept 5 bases outside the gene matches. Germline CDR1 MNHEY, CDR2 SMNVEV (reference sequence). CDR3 DNA: TGTGCCAGCAGTTTGTGGGGACAGGGGAGCTCCTACGAGCAGTACTTC. This gives the protein CASSLWGQGSSYEQYF.

The chain is built from TRBV6-1 and TRBJ2-7; D is uncertain. CDR3 length: 14 amino acids. V lost 2 bases to trimming and J lost 6 bases, with 14 bases between them. CDR1 and CDR2 from the germline V gene are MNHNS and SASEGT. CDR3 sequence reads: CASSEIEIPAEQYV. The CDR3 bases are TGTGCCAGCAGTGAAATCGAGATTCCTGCCGAGCAGTACGTC.

The chain joins TRBV4-3 to TRBJ2-3; the D is unclear. Trimming removed 0 bases at V and 6 bases at J, with 13 bases between. This CDR3 comprises 15 residues. Germline V lookup: CDR1 LGHNA, CDR2 YSLEER. The DNA of the CDR3 is TGCGCCAGCAGCCAAGATTCTGTCGTTACGGATACGCAGTATTTT. This translates into CASSQDSVVTDTQYF.

This chain uses TRBV11-2 with TRBJ2-3; 11 bases match TRBD2. Losses at the gene ends were 5 bases for V and 2 bases for J; bases not matched to a gene: 12. Germline CDR1 reads SGHAT; CDR2 reads FQNNGV. The CDR3 is made up of 18 amino acids. As DNA, the CDR3 is TGTGCCAGCAGCCACACACCTAGCGGGAGGCACCTCACAGATACGCAGTATTTT. The encoded protein is CASSHTPSGRHLTDTQYF.

This clonotype has a count of ten or more. The gene calls are TRBV7-2 and TRBJ2-2; D uncertain. V was clipped by 1 base and J by 5 bases, with 8 bases between them. Germline V lookup: CDR1 SGHTA, CDR2 FQGNSA. CDR3 length: 14 amino acids. CDR3 DNA: TGTGCCAGCAGCTTAGTTCTTCGGACCGGGGAGCTGTTTTTT. Its translation: CASSLVLRTGELFF. Full variable domain (outside the CDR3, taken from reference TRBV7-2 and TRBJ2-2): GAGVSQSPSNKVTEKGKDVELRCDPISGHTALYWYRQSLGQGLEFLIYFQGNSAPDKSGLPSDRFSAERTGGSVSTLTIQRTQQEDSAVYLCASSLVLRTGELFFGEGSRLTVL.

This rearrangement joins TRBV28 to TRBJ1-2; D is unclear. Trimming removed 2 bases at V and 9 bases at J, with 16 bases between. CDR3 length equals 14 residues. Per the germline V gene, CDR1 is MDHEN and CDR2 is SYDVKM. The CDR3 DNA is TGTGCCAGCAGTTTAACCGGGATCCCGGGTCGCTACACCTTC. Protein sequence: CASSLTGIPGRYTF.